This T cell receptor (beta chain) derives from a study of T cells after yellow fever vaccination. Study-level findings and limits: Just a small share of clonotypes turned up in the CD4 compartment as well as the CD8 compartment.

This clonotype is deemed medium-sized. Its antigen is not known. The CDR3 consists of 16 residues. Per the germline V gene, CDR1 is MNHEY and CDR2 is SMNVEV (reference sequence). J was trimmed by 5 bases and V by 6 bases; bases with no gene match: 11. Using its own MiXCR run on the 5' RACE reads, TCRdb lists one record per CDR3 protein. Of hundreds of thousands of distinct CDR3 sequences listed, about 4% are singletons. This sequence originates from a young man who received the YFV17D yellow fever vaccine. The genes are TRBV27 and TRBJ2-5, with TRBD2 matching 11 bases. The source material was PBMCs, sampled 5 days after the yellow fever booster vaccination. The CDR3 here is CASRTYSGGARETQYF. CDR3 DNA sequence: TGTGCCAGCAGGACCTATAGCGGGGGGGCCCGGGAGACCCAGTACTTC.